This TCR beta chain was identified in a study of identifying expanded T cells in peripheral blood. This CDR3 has 14 amino acids. With 4 bases removed from V and 0 bases from J, the gap between germline ends came to 7 bases. Germline V gene lookup returns CDR1 SGHRS and CDR2 YFSETQ. Repertoires were generated with immunoSEQ multiplex PCR, while TCRdb's copy carries only in-frame clones and drops some. The sample has about 130,000 clones, about 86% seen once. V and J are TRBV5-1 and TRBJ1-4; D is unresolved. The receptor comes from a person aged 18-70 years in good health. The sample was blood. CDR3 nucleotides: TGCGCCAGCAGCGGGGTTGCAACTAATGAAAAACTGTTTTTT. Its translation: CASSGVATNEKLFF.